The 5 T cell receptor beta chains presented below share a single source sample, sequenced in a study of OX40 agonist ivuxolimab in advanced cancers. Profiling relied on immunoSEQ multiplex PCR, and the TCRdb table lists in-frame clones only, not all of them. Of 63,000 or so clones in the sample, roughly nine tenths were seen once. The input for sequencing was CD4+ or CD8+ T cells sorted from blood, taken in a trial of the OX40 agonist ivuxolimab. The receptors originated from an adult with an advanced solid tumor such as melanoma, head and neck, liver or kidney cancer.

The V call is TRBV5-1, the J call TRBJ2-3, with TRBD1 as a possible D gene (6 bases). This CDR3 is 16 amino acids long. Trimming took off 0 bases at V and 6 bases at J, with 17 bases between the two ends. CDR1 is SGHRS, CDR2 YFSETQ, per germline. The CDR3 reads CASSLGGHKALDTQYF. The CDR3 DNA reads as TGCGCCAGCAGCTTGGGGGGACATAAGGCGTTGGATACGCAGTATTTT.

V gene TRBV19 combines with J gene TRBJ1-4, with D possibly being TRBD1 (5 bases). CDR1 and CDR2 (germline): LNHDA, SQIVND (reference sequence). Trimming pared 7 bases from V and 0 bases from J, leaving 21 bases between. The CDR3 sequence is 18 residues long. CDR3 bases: TGTGCCAGTATTCCTCCCGGGACCGAACGAACAACTAATGAAAAACTGTTTTTT. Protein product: CASIPPGTERTTNEKLFF.

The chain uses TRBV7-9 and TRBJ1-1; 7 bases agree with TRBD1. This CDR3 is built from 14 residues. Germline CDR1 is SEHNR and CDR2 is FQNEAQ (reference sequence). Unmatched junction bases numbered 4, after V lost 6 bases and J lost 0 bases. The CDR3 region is CASRKTGVNTEAFF. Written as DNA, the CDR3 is TGTGCCAGCAGAAAAACAGGGGTGAACACTGAAGCTTTCTTT.

The CDR3 DNA follows: TGTGCCAGCAGTGATGCGACAGAATCGGATGAGCAGTTCTTC. It is translated as CASSDATESDEQFF. The rearrangement links TRBV6-4 to TRBJ2-1; tentatively, D is TRBD1 (5 bases). The CDR3 has 14 residues. Looked up from germline, CDR1 is MRHNA and CDR2 is SNTAGT. V gave up 3 bases and J gave up 8 bases, with 14 bases separating them.

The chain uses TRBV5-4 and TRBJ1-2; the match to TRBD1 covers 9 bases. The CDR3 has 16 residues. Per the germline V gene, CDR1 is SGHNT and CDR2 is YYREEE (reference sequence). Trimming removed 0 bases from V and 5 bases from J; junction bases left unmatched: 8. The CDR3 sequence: CASSLGPTGQGYGYTF. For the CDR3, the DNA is TGTGCCAGCAGCTTGGGCCCCACGGGACAGGGTTATGGCTACACCTTC.